Given below is one T cell receptor (beta chain) in context. As yet, its antigen is unknown. The CDR3 consists of 13 residues. V lost 7 bases and J lost 8, with 15 bases in between. Germline CDR1 and CDR2: SGHNT and YYREEE (reference sequence). This sample stems from a study of long-term antiretroviral therapy in people with HIV. Study-wide points: ART-treated samples gained diversity yet remained below transplant donor controls. The study found narrower CDR3 length ranges in HIV repertoires than in controls. All time points showed a repertoire dominated by clones expanded before ART.

The run of the v3.0 immunoSEQ assay was at survey level. TCRdb keeps only in-frame clones here, not all; method: immunoSEQ multiplex PCR. This sample has tens of thousands of clones, with around 97% found just once. Prior to DNA extraction, the samples held 1-10 million cryopreserved PBMC. This specimen was unsorted PBMCs, taken 6.9 years after starting antiretroviral therapy. This clonotype was sampled from a man aged 30 to 45 with HIV. J is TRBJ1-4 and V is TRBV5-4, with a tentative D call TRBD1 (6 bases). In DNA form, the CDR3 reads TGTGCCAGCTCTAGGGGGGAGGAGGAAAAACTGTTTTTT. Amino acids: CASSRGEEEKLFF.